The clone carrying this TCR beta chain is a singleton in its sample. Time point noted: recipient sample about 28 days before transplant, after cytoreduction. Assay used: immunoSEQ multiplex PCR; TCRdb lists only in-frame clones, some missing. The sample has 25,000 to 30,000 clones, 93% seen once. The CDR3 covers 14 residues. Trimming took off 4 bases at V and 7 bases at J, with 14 bases between the two ends. Germline values: CDR1 SGHDN, CDR2 FVKESK. These data originate in a study of T cell clonotyping in hematopoietic cell transplantation. The specimen comprised peripheral blood mononuclear cells, sampled before stem cell transplant. This chain joins TRBV14 and TRBJ2-4; no clear D gene. The receptor was isolated from a man aged 50 or older with acute myeloid leukemia. Some clones in this sample may be carry-over from other donors' samples. The DNA for the CDR3 is TGTGCCAGCAGCCGGAAAGACTCTTTCAACATTCAGTACTTC. Protein: CASSRKDSFNIQYF.